The entry below gives a single T cell receptor beta chain sequence along with its context. The V end was cut by 3 bases, the J end by 7 bases, with 6 bases between. Germline CDR1 reads MDHEN; CDR2 reads SYDVKM. This CDR3 is 12 amino acids long. TCRdb's table, derived via immunoSEQ multiplex PCR, lists solely in-frame clones and lacks some. The sample holds some 200,000 clones, 85% to 95% seen once. This sample stems from a study of control samples from healthy donors and cancer patients. The V and J genes are TRBV28 and TRBJ1-4; D is unresolved. The sample consisted of blood. The sequence derives from a man between 50 and 59 years old in good health. The CDR3 sequence is CASSLLSEKLFF. CDR3 DNA: TGTGCCAGCAGTTTGTTGAGTGAAAAACTGTTTTTT.